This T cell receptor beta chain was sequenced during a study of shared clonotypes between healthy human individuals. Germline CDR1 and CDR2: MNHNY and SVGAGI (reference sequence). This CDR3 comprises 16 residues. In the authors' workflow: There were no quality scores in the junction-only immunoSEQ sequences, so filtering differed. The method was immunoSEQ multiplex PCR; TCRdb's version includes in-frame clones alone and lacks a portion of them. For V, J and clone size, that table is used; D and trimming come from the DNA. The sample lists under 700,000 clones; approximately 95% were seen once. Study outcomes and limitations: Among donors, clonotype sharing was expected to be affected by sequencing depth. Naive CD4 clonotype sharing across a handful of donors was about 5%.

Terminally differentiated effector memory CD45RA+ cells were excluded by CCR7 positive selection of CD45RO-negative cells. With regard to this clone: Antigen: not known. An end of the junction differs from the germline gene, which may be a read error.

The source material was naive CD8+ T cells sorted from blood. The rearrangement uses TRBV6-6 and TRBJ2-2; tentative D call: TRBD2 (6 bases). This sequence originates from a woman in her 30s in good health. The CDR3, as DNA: TGTGCCAGCAGTGACTCGGGACTCTTGAACACCGGGGAGCTGTTTTTT. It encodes CASSDSGLLNTGELFF.